A selection of T cell receptor beta chains follows, all from one sample in a study of blood T cell repertoires in COVID-19. The data were produced by immunoSEQ multiplex PCR, yet TCRdb's version contains in-frame clones alone and is incomplete. The table includes some 400,000 clones, 87% detected once. Sequenced sample: peripheral blood. The receptors were sampled from a woman in her sixties or seventies with COVID-19, enrolled during active disease. Each CDR3 is given with its conserved first and last residue. A D gene is named only where the DNA matches it firmly. Size tells how often a clone was seen (once, few, many) or the class of an expanded clone, and some rows leave it out.

v_call: TRBV9; j_call: TRBJ2-7; d_call: TRBD1; cdr3_length: 13; clone_size: .; cdr3_nt: TGTGCCAGCAGCGGAACAGGGGCCTACGAGCAGTACTTC; cdr3_aa: CASSGTGAYEQYF
v_call: TRBV19; j_call: TRBJ1-5; d_call: TRBD1; cdr3_length: 14; clone_size: .; cdr3_nt: TGTGCCAGTAGACCGGGACAGAACTATCAGCCCCAGCATTTT; cdr3_aa: CASRPGQNYQPQHF
v_call: TRBV7-2; j_call: TRBJ2-2; d_call: .; cdr3_length: 16; clone_size: .; cdr3_nt: TGTGCCAGCAGCTTAGGGCCGCGGGGGAACACCGGGGAGCTGTTTTTT; cdr3_aa: CASSLGPRGNTGELFF
v_call: TRBV6-5; j_call: TRBJ1-6; d_call: .; cdr3_length: 14; clone_size: .; cdr3_nt: TGTGCCAGCACCGAGATCGAGCCACGTTCACCCCTCCACTTT; cdr3_aa: CASTEIEPRSPLHF
v_call: TRBV7-2; j_call: TRBJ1-6; d_call: .; cdr3_length: 16; clone_size: .; cdr3_nt: TGTGCCAGCAGCCTAAGCCCGCAGGGTCGGGCTTCACCCCTCCACTTT; cdr3_aa: CASSLSPQGRASPLHF
v_call: TRBV7-7; j_call: TRBJ2-5; d_call: .; cdr3_length: 13; clone_size: .; cdr3_nt: TGTGCTAGCAGCCCCGACTCCCTCGTGACCCAGTACTTC; cdr3_aa: CASSPDSLVTQYF
v_call: TRBV5-1; j_call: TRBJ2-5; d_call: .; cdr3_length: 15; clone_size: .; cdr3_nt: TGCGCCAGCAGCTTGGGTCAGGGTCTCCAAGAGACCCAGTACTTC; cdr3_aa: CASSLGQGLQETQYF
v_call: TRBV6-4; j_call: TRBJ2-1; d_call: TRBD2; cdr3_length: 16; clone_size: many; cdr3_nt: TGTGCCAGCAGCCCATCCGGGACTAGTCCCTACAATGAGCAGTTCTTC; cdr3_aa: CASSPSGTSPYNEQFF
v_call: TRBV7-6; j_call: TRBJ2-5; d_call: .; cdr3_length: 16; clone_size: .; cdr3_nt: TGTGCCAGCAGCTTAGCCGGCGAAGGCAAAGGGGGGACCCAGTACTTC; cdr3_aa: CASSLAGEGKGGTQYF
v_call: TRBV7-8; j_call: TRBJ2-7; d_call: TRBD1; cdr3_length: 16; clone_size: .; cdr3_nt: TGTGCCAGCAGCTTGCTTCCGGGACAGGGGACCTACGAGCAGTACTTC; cdr3_aa: CASSLLPGQGTYEQYF
v_call: TRBV4-2; j_call: TRBJ2-1; d_call: TRBD2; cdr3_length: 15; clone_size: .; cdr3_nt: TGTGCCAGCAGCCCCTCTAGCGGGGGGAACAATGAGCAGTTCTTC; cdr3_aa: CASSPSSGGNNEQFF
v_call: TRBV19; j_call: TRBJ2-3; d_call: TRBD2; cdr3_length: 15; clone_size: .; cdr3_nt: TGTGCCAGTAGTATAGGAGCGGGGTACACAGATACGCAGTATTTT; cdr3_aa: CASSIGAGYTDTQYF
v_call: TRBV6-5; j_call: TRBJ2-2; d_call: .; cdr3_length: 16; clone_size: .; cdr3_nt: TGTGCCAGCAGTTACTCGATAGAGGGATTGACCGGGGAGCTGTTTTTT; cdr3_aa: CASSYSIEGLTGELFF
v_call: TRBV5-1; j_call: TRBJ2-7; d_call: .; cdr3_length: 12; clone_size: .; cdr3_nt: TGCGCCAGCAGCTACAGCTCCTACGAGCAGTACTTC; cdr3_aa: CASSYSSYEQYF
v_call: TRBV19; j_call: TRBJ2-7; d_call: .; cdr3_length: 15; clone_size: .; cdr3_nt: TGTGCCAGTAGCGACCGCGGGGGCCCTTCCTACGAGCAGTACTTC; cdr3_aa: CASSDRGGPSYEQYF
v_call: TRBV19; j_call: TRBJ2-3; d_call: TRBD2; cdr3_length: 17; clone_size: few; cdr3_nt: TGTGCCAGTAGTACCCTTACTAGCGGGGTAAGAGGGGATACGCAGTATTTT; cdr3_aa: CASSTLTSGVRGDTQYF
v_call: TRBV5-4; j_call: TRBJ2-1; d_call: TRBD2; cdr3_length: 15; clone_size: .; cdr3_nt: TGTGCCAGCAGCTTGGGTAGCGGGGGGGTCAATGAGCAGTTCTTC; cdr3_aa: CASSLGSGGVNEQFF
v_call: TRBV19; j_call: TRBJ2-2; d_call: .; cdr3_length: 15; clone_size: once; cdr3_nt: TGTGCCAGCGGCCTAGGGGGGGCAAACACCGGGGAGCTGTTTTTT; cdr3_aa: CASGLGGANTGELFF
v_call: TRBV28; j_call: TRBJ1-1; d_call: .; cdr3_length: 13; clone_size: .; cdr3_nt: TGTGCCAGCATCAGACAGTGGCACACTGAAGCTTTCTTT; cdr3_aa: CASIRQWHTEAFF
v_call: TRBV7-3; j_call: TRBJ1-1; d_call: TRBD1; cdr3_length: 16; clone_size: .; cdr3_nt: TGTGCCAGCAGCAAACAGGGGCTGCGGGCGAACACTGAAGCTTTCTTT; cdr3_aa: CASSKQGLRANTEAFF
v_call: TRBV7-9; j_call: TRBJ1-1; d_call: TRBD1; cdr3_length: 15; clone_size: few; cdr3_nt: TGTGCCAGCAGCTTCGGACAGGGAGTGAACACTGAAGCTTTCTTT; cdr3_aa: CASSFGQGVNTEAFF
v_call: TRBV10-3; j_call: TRBJ2-5; d_call: TRBD1; cdr3_length: 15; clone_size: .; cdr3_nt: TGTGCCATCAGTGAGGGACAGGCCGCCCAAGAGACCCAGTACTTC; cdr3_aa: CAISEGQAAQETQYF
v_call: TRBV3-1/TRBV3-2; j_call: TRBJ2-6; d_call: .; cdr3_length: 13; clone_size: .; cdr3_nt: TGTGCCATCAGGGCGGCTGGGGCCAACGTCCTGACTTTC; cdr3_aa: CAIRAAGANVLTF
v_call: TRBV5-5; j_call: TRBJ1-4; d_call: TRBD1; cdr3_length: 14; clone_size: .; cdr3_nt: TGTGCCAGCAGCTTCACAGGGGTTAATGAAAAACTGTTTTTT; cdr3_aa: CASSFTGVNEKLFF
v_call: TRBV12-3/TRBV12-4; j_call: TRBJ1-1; d_call: .; cdr3_length: 12; clone_size: .; cdr3_nt: TGTGCCAGCAGTCCCCGAGGTTCTGAAGCTTTCTTT; cdr3_aa: CASSPRGSEAFF
v_call: TRBV5-5; j_call: TRBJ1-6; d_call: .; cdr3_length: 15; clone_size: .; cdr3_nt: TGTGCCAGCAGCTTACAGGAGCTAATCGGTGCACCCCTCCACTTT; cdr3_aa: CASSLQELIGAPLHF
v_call: TRBV19; j_call: TRBJ2-2; d_call: .; cdr3_length: 16; clone_size: .; cdr3_nt: TGTGCCAGTAGTATTTTACAGATCGGGAACACCGGGGAGCTGTTTTTT; cdr3_aa: CASSILQIGNTGELFF
v_call: TRBV7-9; j_call: TRBJ2-2; d_call: TRBD2; cdr3_length: 16; clone_size: .; cdr3_nt: TGTGCCAGCAGCTTACCAATAGCGGGGGGCACCGGGGAGCTGTTTTTT; cdr3_aa: CASSLPIAGGTGELFF
v_call: TRBV7-7; j_call: TRBJ2-1; d_call: .; cdr3_length: 14; clone_size: once; cdr3_nt: TGTGCCAGCAGCCCGTCGGGGGCCTACAATGAGCAGTTCTTC; cdr3_aa: CASSPSGAYNEQFF
v_call: TRBV10-3; j_call: TRBJ2-7; d_call: .; cdr3_length: 15; clone_size: .; cdr3_nt: TGTGCCATCAGTGAGTCGGAAGGGGCCCACTACGAGCAGTACTTC; cdr3_aa: CAISESEGAHYEQYF
v_call: TRBV24-1; j_call: TRBJ1-6; d_call: TRBD1; cdr3_length: 15; clone_size: .; cdr3_nt: TGTGCCACCAGTGACGGACAGGGTAGGAATTCACCCCTCCACTTT; cdr3_aa: CATSDGQGRNSPLHF
v_call: TRBV5-6; j_call: TRBJ1-2; d_call: TRBD1; cdr3_length: 13; clone_size: .; cdr3_nt: TGTGCCAGCAGCTTAGGACAGGATTATGGCTACACCTTC; cdr3_aa: CASSLGQDYGYTF
v_call: TRBV7-2; j_call: TRBJ2-2; d_call: TRBD1; cdr3_length: 16; clone_size: .; cdr3_nt: TGTGCCAGCAGCTTACAAGGACAGGGGTCCACCGGGGAGCTGTTTTTT; cdr3_aa: CASSLQGQGSTGELFF
v_call: TRBV27; j_call: TRBJ1-1; d_call: TRBD1; cdr3_length: 14; clone_size: .; cdr3_nt: TGTGCCAGCAGTCCTAACAGGGGGCAAAGTGAAGCTTTCTTT; cdr3_aa: CASSPNRGQSEAFF
v_call: TRBV28; j_call: TRBJ2-1; d_call: TRBD2; cdr3_length: 15; clone_size: once; cdr3_nt: TGTGCCAGCAGCCCGGGGGGCGGGGGGGCCCATGAGCAGTTCTTC; cdr3_aa: CASSPGGGGAHEQFF
v_call: TRBV9; j_call: TRBJ1-6; d_call: .; cdr3_length: 14; clone_size: .; cdr3_nt: TGTGCCAGCAGCGATGGAGACAGTAATTCACCCCTCCACTTT; cdr3_aa: CASSDGDSNSPLHF
v_call: TRBV18; j_call: TRBJ1-1; d_call: TRBD1; cdr3_length: 17; clone_size: .; cdr3_nt: TGTGCCAGCTCACCACGACAGGGATTAGAGACGAACACTGAAGCTTTCTTT; cdr3_aa: CASSPRQGLETNTEAFF
v_call: TRBV4-1; j_call: TRBJ1-1; d_call: .; cdr3_length: 17; clone_size: .; cdr3_nt: TGCGCCAGCAGCCACCAAAGAGTGGGCAGGCTTAACACTGAAGCTTTCTTT; cdr3_aa: CASSHQRVGRLNTEAFF
v_call: TRBV29-1; j_call: TRBJ1-2; d_call: .; cdr3_length: 15; clone_size: .; cdr3_nt: TGCAGCGTCGGGGGAGGCAGCGGGTCCCCTTATGGCTACACCTTC; cdr3_aa: CSVGGGSGSPYGYTF
v_call: TRBV2; j_call: TRBJ1-4; d_call: TRBD1; cdr3_length: 15; clone_size: .; cdr3_nt: TGTGCCAGCAGGGCCCAGACAGGGGGCTATGAAAAACTGTTTTTT; cdr3_aa: CASRAQTGGYEKLFF
v_call: TRBV7-6; j_call: TRBJ2-2; d_call: TRBD1; cdr3_length: 16; clone_size: once; cdr3_nt: TGTGCCAGCAGCCGCCGGACAGGGGAGTCGAACGGGGAGCTGTTTTTT; cdr3_aa: CASSRRTGESNGELFF
v_call: TRBV7-3; j_call: TRBJ2-5; d_call: .; cdr3_length: 17; clone_size: .; cdr3_nt: TGTGCCAGCAGCTTAAGAGCCGGACTCGATCCACAAGAGACCCAGTACTTC; cdr3_aa: CASSLRAGLDPQETQYF
v_call: TRBV10-1; j_call: TRBJ1-2; d_call: .; cdr3_length: 11; clone_size: .; cdr3_nt: TGCGCCGCCGAAGGGAGGCCAGGCTACACCTTC; cdr3_aa: CAAEGRPGYTF
v_call: TRBV6-6; j_call: TRBJ1-1; d_call: .; cdr3_length: 13; clone_size: .; cdr3_nt: TGTGCCAGCAGTTACCGGGGAAGTACTGAAGCTTTCTTT; cdr3_aa: CASSYRGSTEAFF
v_call: TRBV19; j_call: TRBJ2-3; d_call: .; cdr3_length: 13; clone_size: .; cdr3_nt: TGTGCCAGGCGAAAAAGAAATACAGATACGCAGTATTTT; cdr3_aa: CARRKRNTDTQYF
v_call: TRBV11-2; j_call: TRBJ2-5; d_call: TRBD2; cdr3_length: 14; clone_size: .; cdr3_nt: TGTGCCAGCAGCTTAGCGGGGGGCCAAGAGACCCAGTACTTC; cdr3_aa: CASSLAGGQETQYF
v_call: TRBV3-1/TRBV3-2; j_call: TRBJ2-7; d_call: .; cdr3_length: 11; clone_size: .; cdr3_nt: TGTGCCAGCAGCGGCCCCAGCGAGCAGTACTTC; cdr3_aa: CASSGPSEQYF
v_call: TRBV18; j_call: TRBJ1-1; d_call: TRBD1; cdr3_length: 14; clone_size: .; cdr3_nt: TGTGCCAGCTCACCAATAGGACAGGGGTCGGAAGCTTTCTTT; cdr3_aa: CASSPIGQGSEAFF
v_call: TRBV30; j_call: TRBJ1-6; d_call: .; cdr3_length: 11; clone_size: .; cdr3_nt: TGTGCCTGGAGCAGGAATTCACCCCTCCACTTT; cdr3_aa: CAWSRNSPLHF
v_call: TRBV15; j_call: TRBJ1-1; d_call: TRBD1; cdr3_length: 15; clone_size: .; cdr3_nt: TGTGCCACCAGCAGGGGACAGTTCTTGAACACTGAAGCTTTCTTT; cdr3_aa: CATSRGQFLNTEAFF
v_call: TRBV13; j_call: TRBJ2-2; d_call: TRBD1; cdr3_length: 16; clone_size: few; cdr3_nt: TGTGCCAGCAGCCTCACCGGGACAGGTTTGACCGGGGAGCTGTTTTTT; cdr3_aa: CASSLTGTGLTGELFF
v_call: TRBV9; j_call: TRBJ2-7; d_call: .; cdr3_length: 13; clone_size: .; cdr3_nt: TGTGCCAGCAGCAAACAGACCTCCTACGAGCAGTACTTC; cdr3_aa: CASSKQTSYEQYF
v_call: TRBV19; j_call: TRBJ2-3; d_call: TRBD2; cdr3_length: 15; clone_size: once; cdr3_nt: TGTGCCAGTATAAATCCGCGGGGGGGCCCAGATACGCAGTATTTT; cdr3_aa: CASINPRGGPDTQYF
v_call: TRBV27; j_call: TRBJ1-3; d_call: .; cdr3_length: 14; clone_size: few; cdr3_nt: TGTGCCAGCAGTCCAGGGTTCGCTGGAAACACCATATATTTT; cdr3_aa: CASSPGFAGNTIYF
v_call: TRBV10-3; j_call: TRBJ2-7; d_call: .; cdr3_length: 16; clone_size: .; cdr3_nt: TGTGCCATCAGTTACTCCGGGACACCTCTACGGGGCGAGCAGTACTTC; cdr3_aa: CAISYSGTPLRGEQYF
v_call: TRBV13; j_call: TRBJ1-4; d_call: TRBD1; cdr3_length: 17; clone_size: .; cdr3_nt: TGTGCCAGCAGCTCGAAACGATACAGGGGGCCAAATGAAAAACTGTTTTTT; cdr3_aa: CASSSKRYRGPNEKLFF
v_call: TRBV6-5; j_call: TRBJ1-2; d_call: .; cdr3_length: 15; clone_size: .; cdr3_nt: TGTGCCAGCAGTTACTCGACGACAGCTAACTATGGCTACACCTTC; cdr3_aa: CASSYSTTANYGYTF
v_call: TRBV5-1; j_call: TRBJ2-1; d_call: TRBD1; cdr3_length: 14; clone_size: .; cdr3_nt: TGCGCCAGCATGGAACAGGGGGCGACGAATGAGCAGTTCTTC; cdr3_aa: CASMEQGATNEQFF
v_call: TRBV28; j_call: TRBJ1-4; d_call: .; cdr3_length: 13; clone_size: .; cdr3_nt: TGTGCCATAACTGGGGGGGGTAATGAAAAACTGTTTTTT; cdr3_aa: CAITGGGNEKLFF
v_call: TRBV19; j_call: TRBJ1-4; d_call: TRBD1; cdr3_length: 16; clone_size: few; cdr3_nt: TGTGCCAGTAGTATAGACCGAGGGGGCTGGGACGAAAAACTGTTTTTT; cdr3_aa: CASSIDRGGWDEKLFF